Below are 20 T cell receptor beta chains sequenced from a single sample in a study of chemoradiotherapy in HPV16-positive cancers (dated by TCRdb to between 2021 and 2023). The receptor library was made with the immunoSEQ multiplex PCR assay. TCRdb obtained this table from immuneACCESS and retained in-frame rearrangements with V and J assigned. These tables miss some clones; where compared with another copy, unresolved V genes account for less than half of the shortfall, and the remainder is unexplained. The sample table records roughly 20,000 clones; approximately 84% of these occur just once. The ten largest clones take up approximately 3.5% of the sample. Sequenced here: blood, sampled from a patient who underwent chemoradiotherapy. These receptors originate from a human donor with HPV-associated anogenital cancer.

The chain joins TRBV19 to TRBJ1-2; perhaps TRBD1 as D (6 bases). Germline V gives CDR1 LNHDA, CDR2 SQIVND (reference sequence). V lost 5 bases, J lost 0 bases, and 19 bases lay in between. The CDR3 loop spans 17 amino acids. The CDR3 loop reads CASSSDSRVLANYGYTF. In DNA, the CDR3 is TGTGCCAGTAGTTCGGACAGTAGGGTATTAGCTAACTATGGCTACACCTTC.

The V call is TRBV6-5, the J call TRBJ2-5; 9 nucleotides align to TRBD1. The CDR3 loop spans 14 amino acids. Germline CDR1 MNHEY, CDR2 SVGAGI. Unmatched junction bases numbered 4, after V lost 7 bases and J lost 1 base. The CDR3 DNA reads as TGTGCCAGCAACCCACAGGGGGCCCAAGAGACCCAGTACTTC. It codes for CASNPQGAQETQYF.

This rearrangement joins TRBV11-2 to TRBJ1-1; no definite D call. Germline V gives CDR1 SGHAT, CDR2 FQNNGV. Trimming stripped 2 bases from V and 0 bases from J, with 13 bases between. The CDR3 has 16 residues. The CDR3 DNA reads TGTGCCAGCAGCTTAAGGTGGGGTCTCATGAACACTGAAGCTTTCTTT. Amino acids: CASSLRWGLMNTEAFF.

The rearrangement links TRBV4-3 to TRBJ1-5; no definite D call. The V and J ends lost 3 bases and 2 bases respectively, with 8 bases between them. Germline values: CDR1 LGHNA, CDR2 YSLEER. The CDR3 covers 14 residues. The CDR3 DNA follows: TGCGCCAGCAGCCAGGCCGAGGGCAATCAGCCCCAGCATTTT. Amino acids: CASSQAEGNQPQHF.

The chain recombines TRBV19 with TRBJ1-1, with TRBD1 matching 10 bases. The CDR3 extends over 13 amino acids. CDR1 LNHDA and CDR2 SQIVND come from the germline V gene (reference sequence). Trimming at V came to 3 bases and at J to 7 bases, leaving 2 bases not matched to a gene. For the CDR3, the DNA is TGTGCCAGTAGTATGGGACAGGGGAATGAAGCTTTCTTT. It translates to CASSMGQGNEAFF.

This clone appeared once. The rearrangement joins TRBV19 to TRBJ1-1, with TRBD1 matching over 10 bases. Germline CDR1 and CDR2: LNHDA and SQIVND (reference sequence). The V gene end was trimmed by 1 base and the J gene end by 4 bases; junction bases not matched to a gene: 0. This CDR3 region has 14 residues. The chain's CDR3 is CASSIGDRGTEAFF. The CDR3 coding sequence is TGTGCCAGTAGTATAGGGGACAGGGGCACTGAAGCTTTCTTT.

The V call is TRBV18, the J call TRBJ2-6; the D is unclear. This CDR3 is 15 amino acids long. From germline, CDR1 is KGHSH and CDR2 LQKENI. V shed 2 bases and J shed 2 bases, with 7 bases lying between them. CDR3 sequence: CASSPGSTGANVLTF. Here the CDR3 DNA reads TGTGCCAGCTCACCAGGCTCCACTGGGGCCAACGTCCTGACTTTC.

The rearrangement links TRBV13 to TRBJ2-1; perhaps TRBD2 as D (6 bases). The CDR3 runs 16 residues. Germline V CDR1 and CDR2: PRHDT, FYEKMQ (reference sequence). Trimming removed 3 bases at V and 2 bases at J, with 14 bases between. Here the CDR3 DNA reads TGTGCCAGCAGCTTGAGTCCGGGAGACGCCTACAATGAGCAGTTCTTC. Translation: CASSLSPGDAYNEQFF. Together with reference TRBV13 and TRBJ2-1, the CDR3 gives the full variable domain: AAGVIQSPRHLIKEKRETATLKCYPIPRHDTVYWYQQGPGQDPQFLISFYEKMQSDKGSIPDRFSAQQFSDYHSELNMSSLELGDSALYFCASSLSPGDAYNEQFFGPGTRLTVL.

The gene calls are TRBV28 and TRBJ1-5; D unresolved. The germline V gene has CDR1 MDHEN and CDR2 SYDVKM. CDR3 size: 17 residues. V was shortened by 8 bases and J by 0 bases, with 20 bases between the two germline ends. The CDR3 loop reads CASFKAISPYSNQPQHF. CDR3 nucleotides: TGTGCCAGCTTTAAAGCGATTTCCCCATATAGCAATCAGCCCCAGCATTTT.

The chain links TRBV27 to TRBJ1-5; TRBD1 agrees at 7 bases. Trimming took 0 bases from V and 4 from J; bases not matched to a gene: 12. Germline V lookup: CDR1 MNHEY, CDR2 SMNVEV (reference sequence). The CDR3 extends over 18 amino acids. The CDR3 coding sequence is TGTGCCAGCAGTTTATCAGGATCGGAGGGGGCGAGTAATCAGCCCCAGCATTTT. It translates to CASSLSGSEGASNQPQHF.

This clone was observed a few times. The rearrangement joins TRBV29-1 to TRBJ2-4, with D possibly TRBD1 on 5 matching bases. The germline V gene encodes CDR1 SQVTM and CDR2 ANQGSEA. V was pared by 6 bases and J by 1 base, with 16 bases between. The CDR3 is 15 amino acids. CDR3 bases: TGCAGCGTCGAATTACAGGCTAAGGCCAAAAACATTCAGTACTTC. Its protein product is CSVELQAKAKNIQYF. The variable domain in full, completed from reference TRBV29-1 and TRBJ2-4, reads SAVISQKPSRDICQRGTSLTIQCQVDSQVTMMFWYRQQPGQSLTLIATANQGSEATYESGFVIDKFPISRPNLTFSTLTVSNMSPEDSSIYLCSVELQAKAKNIQYFGAGTRLSVL.

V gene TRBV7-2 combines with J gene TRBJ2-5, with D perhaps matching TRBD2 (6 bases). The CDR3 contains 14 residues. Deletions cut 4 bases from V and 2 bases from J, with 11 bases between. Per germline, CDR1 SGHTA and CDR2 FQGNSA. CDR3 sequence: CASSWAAGQETQYF. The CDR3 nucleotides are TGTGCCAGCAGCTGGGCGGCGGGGCAAGAGACCCAGTACTTC.

The CDR3 reads CASSESMIAGDNEQFF. CDR3 DNA sequence: TGCGCCAGCAGTGAGTCGATGATAGCGGGGGACAATGAGCAGTTCTTC. This chain joins TRBV10-2 and TRBJ2-1; TRBD2 agrees at 9 bases. Germline lookup yields CDR1 WSHSY and CDR2 SAAADI. Losses at the gene ends were 0 bases for V and 5 bases for J; bases not matched to a gene: 5. The length of the CDR3 is 16 residues.

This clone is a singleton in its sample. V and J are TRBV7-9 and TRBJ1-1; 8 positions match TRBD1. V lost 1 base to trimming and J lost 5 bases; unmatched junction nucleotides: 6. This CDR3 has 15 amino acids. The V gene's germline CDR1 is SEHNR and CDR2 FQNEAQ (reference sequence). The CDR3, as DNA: TGTGCCAGCAGCTTAGTGGGCAGGGGGCGAACTGAAGCTTTCTTT. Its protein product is CASSLVGRGRTEAFF.

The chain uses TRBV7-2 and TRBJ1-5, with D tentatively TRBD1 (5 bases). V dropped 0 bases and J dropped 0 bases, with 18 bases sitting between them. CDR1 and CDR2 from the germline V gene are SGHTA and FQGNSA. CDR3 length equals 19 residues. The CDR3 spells CASSLAREVAPYSNQPQHF. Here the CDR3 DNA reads TGTGCCAGCAGCTTAGCCAGGGAAGTGGCCCCGTATAGCAATCAGCCCCAGCATTTT.

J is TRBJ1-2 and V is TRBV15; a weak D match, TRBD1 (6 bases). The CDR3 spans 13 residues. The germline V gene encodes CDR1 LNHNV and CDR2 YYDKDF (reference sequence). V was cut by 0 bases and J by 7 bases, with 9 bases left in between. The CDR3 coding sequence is TGTGCCACCAGCAGAGATACCAGGGGTGGCTACACCTTC. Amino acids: CATSRDTRGGYTF.

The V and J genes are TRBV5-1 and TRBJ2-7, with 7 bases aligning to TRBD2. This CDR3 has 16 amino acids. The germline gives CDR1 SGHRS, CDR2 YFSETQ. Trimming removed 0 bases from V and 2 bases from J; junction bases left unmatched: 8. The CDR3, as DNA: TGCGCCAGCAGCTTGGGAGGCCTAGCGGTTACCTACGAGCAGTACTTC. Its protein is CASSLGGLAVTYEQYF.

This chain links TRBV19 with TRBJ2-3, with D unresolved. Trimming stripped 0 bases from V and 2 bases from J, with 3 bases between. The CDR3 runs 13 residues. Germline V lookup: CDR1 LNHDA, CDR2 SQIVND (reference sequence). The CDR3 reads CASSIELTDTQYF. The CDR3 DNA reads TGTGCCAGTAGTATAGAGCTCACAGATACGCAGTATTTT.

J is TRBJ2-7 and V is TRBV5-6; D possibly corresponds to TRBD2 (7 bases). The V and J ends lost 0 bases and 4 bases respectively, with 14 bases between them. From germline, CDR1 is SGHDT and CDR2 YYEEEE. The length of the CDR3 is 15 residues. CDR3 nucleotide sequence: TGTGCCAGCAGCTTGGAACCGGGGGGCCTATACGAGCAGTACTTC. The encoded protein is CASSLEPGGLYEQYF.

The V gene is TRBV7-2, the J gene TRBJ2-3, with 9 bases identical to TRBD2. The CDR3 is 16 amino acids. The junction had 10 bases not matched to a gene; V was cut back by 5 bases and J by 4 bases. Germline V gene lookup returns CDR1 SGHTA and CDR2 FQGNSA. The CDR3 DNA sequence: TGTGCCAGCAGCCCCCGCGGCGGGGGGGCATCAGATACGCAGTATTTT. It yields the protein CASSPRGGGASDTQYF.